The rows below give T cell receptor beta chains drawn from one sample of a study of tumor and adjacent non-tumor tissue in lung cancer. TCRdb re-derived calls from the multiplex PCR reads in MiXCR, one entry per CDR3 protein. The table has 200,000 or so distinct CDR3 sequences, 70% to 75% seen once. The specimen was lung tumor tissue. All receptors derive from a man in his sixties with non-small cell lung cancer. CDR3s include the opening cysteine and the closing phenylalanine or tryptophan. A D gene is named only where the DNA matches it firmly. Some rows mark clone size as missing; the rest say once, few, many or name a class of expanded clone.

J	size	V	length	D	DNA	CDR3
TRBJ2-4	NA	TRBV4-1	18	NA	TGCGCCAGCAGCCAGGTGGGACAAAACTATTTAGCCAAAAACATTCAGTACTTC	CASSQVGQNYLAKNIQYF
TRBJ2-7	NA	TRBV20-1	13	TRBD2	TGCAGTGCTACCCGACTAGCGGGGGGCGGGCAGTACTTC	CSATRLAGGGQYF
TRBJ2-2	NA	TRBV11-3	15	NA	TGTGCCAGCAGCTTGGGACTGGTGAACACCGGGGAGCTGTTTTTT	CASSLGLVNTGELFF
TRBJ2-1	NA	TRBV6-2/TRBV6-3	18	NA	TGTGCCAGCCAGCCAGGACAGGGGCGAGGTAGCGGGAGTAGTGAGCAGTTCTTC	CASQPGQGRGSGSSEQFF
TRBJ1-2	many	TRBV10-2	14	TRBD1	TGCGCCAGCAGTGAGTCGCAGGGGGGCTATGGCTACACCTTC	CASSESQGGYGYTF
TRBJ2-2	few	TRBV20-1	15	TRBD2	TGCAGTGCTAGAGGCGGGAGGGCCGGTATCGGGGAGCTGTTTTTT	CSARGGRAGIGELFF
TRBJ2-3	NA	TRBV12-3/TRBV12-4	17	TRBD2	TGTGCCAGCAGATTGGGCGTCGTGCGGGAGTTTCCAGATACGCAGTATTTT	CASRLGVVREFPDTQYF
TRBJ1-5	NA	TRBV20-1	16	TRBD1	TGCACTGCTAGAGATGTACGACAGGGGACGAATCAGCCCCAGCATTTT	CTARDVRQGTNQPQHF
TRBJ1-1	NA	TRBV12-5	13	NA	TGTGCTTGTGGCGACAGCGTTATCACTGAAGTTTTCTTT	CACGDSVITEVFF
TRBJ1-2	many	TRBV4-3	13	NA	TGCGCCAGCAGCCAGACAAGATTCGGAGGCTACACCTTC	CASSQTRFGGYTF
TRBJ2-1	NA	TRBV20-1	14	NA	TGCAGTGCTACCCAGAGGGGGGGGTACAATGAGCAGTTCTTC	CSATQRGGYNEQFF
TRBJ2-7	many	TRBV6-5	12	NA	TGTGCCAGCACCGAAGGCCAGGGTCGGCAGTACTTC	CASTEGQGRQYF
TRBJ2-4	once	TRBV6-5	14	TRBD1	TGTGCCAGCAGAACAGGGGGCAAAGTGAACATTCAGTACTTC	CASRTGGKVNIQYF
TRBJ2-7	NA	TRBV6-6	13	NA	TGTGCCAGCAGTTACCAGCCCGCCTACGAGCAGTACTTC	CASSYQPAYEQYF
TRBJ2-7	NA	TRBV6-1	12	NA	TGTGCCAGAAGTGAAGCCCAGCGGGAGCAGTACTTC	CARSEAQREQYF
TRBJ2-3	NA	TRBV20-1	14	TRBD2	TGCAGTGCTGAACTAGCGGTGAAGACATATACGCAGTATTTT	CSAELAVKTYTQYF
TRBJ2-3	NA	TRBV20-1	13	TRBD2	TGCAGCGCTATACTAGCGGGAGCAAATACGCAGTATTTT	CSAILAGANTQYF
TRBJ2-7	NA	TRBV4-3	15	NA	TGCGCCAGCAGTCAAGATCTCCATTTGAGCGGGCAGCAGTACTTC	CASSQDLHLSGQQYF
TRBJ1-5	once	TRBV6-5	13	NA	TGTGCCAGCAGTTACAGCGCGTACAATCCCCAGCATTTT	CASSYSAYNPQHF
TRBJ1-5	NA	TRBV30	14	NA	TGTGCCTGGAGTGTACGAGGCAATTATCAGCCCCAGCATTTT	CAWSVRGNYQPQHF
TRBJ1-1	many	TRBV11-3	12	NA	TGTGCCAGCAGCTTAGTTCAGGGAGAAGCTTTCTTT	CASSLVQGEAFF
TRBJ2-1	NA	TRBV20-1	14	TRBD2	TGCAATGCTGATCCCGGGAGGCCGAAGAATGAGCAGTTCTTC	CNADPGRPKNEQFF
TRBJ2-1	NA	TRBV5-6	14	NA	TGTGCCAACACCCCTCTTCTACTAGCCCATGAGCAGTCCTTC	CANTPLLLAHEQSF
TRBJ2-1	once	TRBV10-3	15	TRBD1	TGTGCCATCAGTGAGTCGACAGGGAAATACAATGAGCAGTTCTTC	CAISESTGKYNEQFF